The 26 T cell receptor beta chains in this list originate from one sample, sequenced in a study of blood T cell repertoires in COVID-19 (dated by TCRdb to the early 2020s). Receptors were amplified or captured by the immunoSEQ multiplex PCR assay. TCRdb holds this immuneACCESS table with in-frame rearrangements only. Some clones are missing; in checked studies, unresolved V genes explain under half, and the rest has no known cause. The sample table lists 310,000 or so clones, 90% to 95% of them with a count of one. The ten largest account for around 2.2% of the sample. The source material was peripheral blood. These receptors were obtained from a woman aged 25 to 39 with COVID-19, enrolled during active disease.

The rearrangement joins TRBV7-3 to TRBJ2-3; 12 positions agree with TRBD1. Trimming took 4 bases from V and 3 from J; bases not matched to a gene: 8. The length of the CDR3 is 17 residues. Per germline, CDR1 SGHTA and CDR2 FQGTGA. The CDR3 DNA is TGTGCCAGCAGCTCCGGGGACAGGGGGCCAGGGACAGATACGCAGTATTTT. Protein: CASSSGDRGPGTDTQYF.

The V and J genes are TRBV5-4 and TRBJ2-1; TRBD2 matches 9 bases. Losses at the gene ends were 0 bases for V and 3 bases for J; bases not matched to a gene: 4. The CDR3 covers 16 residues. Germline values: CDR1 SGHNT, CDR2 YYREEE (reference sequence). CDR3 DNA sequence: TGTGCCAGCAGCTTGGATTATAGCGGGGGCTACAATGAGCAGTTCTTC. Its translation is CASSLDYSGGYNEQFF.

The chain uses TRBV27 and TRBJ2-3; 10 positions agree with TRBD1. Trimming removed 4 bases from V and 5 bases from J; junction bases left unmatched: 9. This CDR3 is built from 16 residues. The V gene's germline CDR1 is MNHEY and CDR2 SMNVEV (reference sequence). The CDR3 nucleotides read TGTGCCAGCAGTTCAAGCGGGACAGGGGCCGGAGATACGCAGTATTTT. This codes for CASSSSGTGAGDTQYF.

The rearrangement links TRBV12-3 or TRBV12-4 to TRBJ2-7; TRBD2 matches at 10 bases. V shed 6 bases and J 3 bases; nucleotides not matched to a gene: 2. The CDR3 sequence is 13 residues long. The DNA of the CDR3 is TGTGCCAGCAGATCTAGCGGGGGCTACGAGCAGTACTTC. Amino acid sequence: CASRSSGGYEQYF.

This clone showed up just once. The rearrangement links TRBV30 to TRBJ1-1; tentatively, D is TRBD1 (5 bases). V was pared by 5 bases and J by 7 bases, with 20 bases between. This CDR3 region has 14 residues. The germline V gene encodes CDR1 GTSNPN and CDR2 SVGIG (reference sequence). The CDR3 sequence is CAWSPAAGLNEAFF. CDR3 DNA sequence: TGTGCCTGGTCTCCCGCGGCAGGGTTGAATGAAGCTTTCTTT.

V gene TRBV5-4 combines with J gene TRBJ1-6; D gene unclear. The germline V gene has CDR1 SGHNT and CDR2 YYREEE (reference sequence). The CDR3 contains 13 residues. Trimming pared 4 bases from V and 5 bases from J, leaving 7 bases between. CDR3 DNA sequence: TGTGCCAGCAGCCGGAGTGATAATTCACCCCTCCACTTT. This translates into CASSRSDNSPLHF.

Concerning this clone: This sample also contains other DNA sequences that code for the same CDR3. The chain uses TRBV9 and TRBJ1-6, with 9 nucleotides matching TRBD1. Germline-derived CDR1 and CDR2 are SGDLS and YYNGEE. Trimming at V came to 2 bases and at J to 6 bases, leaving 0 bases not matched to a gene. The CDR3 has 14 residues. The CDR3 loop is CASSVGQGNSPLHF. The DNA of the CDR3 is TGTGCCAGCAGCGTGGGACAGGGTAATTCACCCCTCCACTTT.

The chain couples TRBV7-2 to TRBJ2-7; D uncertain. Trimming removed 1 base at V and 2 bases at J, with 9 bases between. The CDR3 has 14 residues. Germline V gives CDR1 SGHTA, CDR2 FQGNSA. CDR3 residues: CASSLDSPAYEQYF. In DNA form, the CDR3 reads TGTGCCAGCAGCTTAGATAGTCCGGCCTACGAGCAGTACTTC.

This clone showed up just once. J is TRBJ1-5 and V is TRBV19; perhaps TRBD1 as D (5 bases). The CDR3 length is 15 residues. The V gene lost 2 bases and the J gene lost 6 bases, with 14 bases spanning the gap. From germline, CDR1 is LNHDA and CDR2 SQIVND (reference sequence). In nucleotides, the CDR3 is TGTGCCAGTAGTATAACCGGGGGGGTCGGTCAGCCCCAGCATTTT. Residues: CASSITGGVGQPQHF. The whole variable domain, remainder taken from reference TRBV19 and TRBJ1-5, is DGGITQSPKYLFRKEGQNVTLSCEQNLNHDAMYWYRQDPGQGLRLIYYSQIVNDFQKGDIAEGYSVSREKKESFPLTVTSAQKNPTAFYLCASSITGGVGQPQHFGDGTRLSIL.

The chain joins TRBV10-3 to TRBJ1-6; D call uncertain. V lost 2 bases and J lost 7, with 6 bases in between. Germline V gene lookup returns CDR1 ENHRY and CDR2 SYGVKD. The CDR3 spans 13 residues. CDR3 DNA: TGTGCCATCAGTGAGGGCCCCAATTCACCCCTCCACTTT. This sequence encodes CAISEGPNSPLHF.

The rearrangement joins TRBV2 to TRBJ1-5; 7 nucleotides match TRBD1. The CDR3 spans 14 residues. Trimming removed 6 bases from V and 5 bases from J; junction bases left unmatched: 7. The germline V gene encodes CDR1 SNHLY and CDR2 FYNNEI. CDR3: CASSPRTGYQPQHF. CDR3 in DNA: TGTGCCAGCAGCCCCCGGACAGGATATCAGCCCCAGCATTTT.

CDR3 DNA: TGTGCCAGCAGCGTAGGGGCTAGCGGGGGTCCTACGATTGGGGAGCTGTTTTTT. Its translation is CASSVGASGGPTIGELFF. The chain joins TRBV9 to TRBJ2-2; 10 bases agree with TRBD2. The CDR3 contains 18 residues. The ends lost 0 bases at V and 8 bases at J; junction bases unmatched: 13. The germline V gene has CDR1 SGDLS and CDR2 YYNGEE.

V usage is TRBV14 and J usage is TRBJ1-2; 9 positions match TRBD1. V shed 1 base and J 4 bases; nucleotides not matched to a gene: 4. Germline CDR1 and CDR2: SGHDN and FVKESK. The CDR3 totals 15 residues. CDR3 sequence: CASSQGDRVIYGYTF. In DNA, the CDR3 is TGTGCCAGCAGCCAAGGGGACAGGGTTATCTATGGCTACACCTTC.

The chain uses TRBV2 and TRBJ2-5; D is undetermined. The CDR3 contains 13 residues. The germline gives CDR1 SNHLY, CDR2 FYNNEI. Trimming removed 7 bases from V and 4 bases from J, with 13 bases in between. The DNA of the CDR3 is TGTGCCAGCAAACAAGGAAGAGGAGAGACCCAGTACTTC. Translated: CASKQGRGETQYF.

V gene TRBV3-1 (or the pseudogene TRBV3-2) combines with J gene TRBJ1-2, with 12 nucleotides matching TRBD1. There are 17 residues in the CDR3. Germline V gene sequence: CDR1 LGHDT, CDR2 YNNKEL (reference sequence). V dropped 1 base and J dropped 2; count of bases not matched to a gene: 5. The CDR3 is CASSQGGTGGRNYGYTF. The CDR3, as DNA: TGTGCCAGCAGCCAAGGGGGGACAGGGGGCAGGAACTATGGCTACACCTTC.

The chain joins TRBV7-9 to TRBJ2-5; TRBD2 matches 7 bases. J lost 5 bases, V lost 9 bases, and 12 bases had no gene match. Germline assignment: CDR1 SEHNR and CDR2 FQNEAQ (reference sequence). CDR3 length: 14 amino acids. The CDR3 DNA sequence: TGTGCCAGTGGGCCGGGACTAAGGGCGGAGACCCAGTACTTC. Residues: CASGPGLRAETQYF.

The chain combines TRBV28 with TRBJ1-2; a weak D match, TRBD1 (6 bases). CDR1 is MDHEN, CDR2 SYDVKM, per germline. The CDR3 spans 13 residues. The V and J ends lost 5 bases and 5 bases respectively, with 12 bases between them. CDR3 nucleotide sequence: TGTGCCAGCAGTCTAAACAGGGCGTATGGCTACACCTTC. This translates into CASSLNRAYGYTF.

The J gene is TRBJ1-2, the V gene TRBV19, with TRBD1 matching 9 bases. V shed 9 bases and J 5 bases; nucleotides not matched to a gene: 4. Germline V CDR1 and CDR2: LNHDA, SQIVND (reference sequence). This CDR3 spans 12 amino acids. CDR3 residues: CASEGQGYGYTF. The CDR3, as DNA: TGTGCCAGCGAGGGACAGGGTTATGGCTACACCTTC.

This chain connects TRBV7-2 to TRBJ1-1; 10 bases map to TRBD1. The CDR3 has 15 amino acids. Germline-derived CDR1 and CDR2 are SGHTA and FQGNSA. Germline trimming cut 5 bases from V and 5 bases from J; bases unmatched to any gene: 8. The CDR3 protein is CASSRRGQGETEAFF. CDR3 DNA sequence: TGTGCCAGCAGCCGCAGAGGACAGGGGGAAACTGAAGCTTTCTTT.

Details on this clone: The same CDR3 arises from other DNA sequences in this sample as well. The V and J genes are TRBV11-1 and TRBJ2-5; weak D call: TRBD1 (5 bases). Trimming removed 5 bases from V and 5 bases from J, with 12 bases in between. Germline V lookup: CDR1 SGHAT, CDR2 FQDESV (reference sequence). CDR3 length equals 13 residues. Here the CDR3 reads CASSRDREETQYF. As DNA, the CDR3 is TGTGCCAGCAGCCGCGACAGAGAGGAGACCCAGTACTTC.

This clone was detected only once. CDR3 in amino acids: CASSLTSYEQYF. The CDR3 DNA reads TGTGCCAGCAGCTTGACTAGTTACGAGCAGTACTTC. The chain joins TRBV7-9 to TRBJ2-7, with a tentative D call TRBD2 (6 bases). The CDR3 is made up of 12 amino acids. Germline assignment: CDR1 SEHNR and CDR2 FQNEAQ (reference sequence). Trimming cost V 3 bases and J 4 bases, with 7 bases left between them.

The V and J genes are TRBV6-6 and TRBJ1-5; 9 positions match TRBD1. Germline V gene data show CDR1 as MNHNY and CDR2 as SVGAGI (reference sequence). The CDR3 is 16 residues long. The ends lost 2 bases at V and 5 bases at J; junction bases unmatched: 7. CDR3: CASSYAGTGPHQPQHF. CDR3 coding DNA: TGTGCCAGCAGTTACGCCGGGACAGGGCCTCATCAGCCCCAGCATTTT.

The chain links TRBV5-1 to TRBJ2-1, with TRBD1 matching 9 bases. CDR1 and CDR2 (germline): SGHRS, YFSETQ. This CDR3 is 15 amino acids long. V was clipped by 0 bases and J by 4 bases; unmatched bases: 2. CDR3 loop: CASSLGTGAYNEQFF. The CDR3 bases are TGCGCCAGCAGCTTGGGGACAGGGGCATACAATGAGCAGTTCTTC.

The chain uses TRBV27 and TRBJ2-3, with 12 bases that match TRBD1. V was pared by 6 bases and J by 4 bases, with 5 bases of the junction left unmatched. There are 15 residues in the CDR3. Germline CDR1 and CDR2: MNHEY and SMNVEV (reference sequence). CDR3 region: CASRPGTGGPDTQYF. CDR3 bases: TGTGCCAGCAGGCCCGGGACAGGGGGCCCAGATACGCAGTATTTT.

This clone was recorded a few times. The chain employs TRBV19 and TRBJ1-5, with unresolved D. The CDR3 covers 12 residues. Germline V gene data show CDR1 as LNHDA and CDR2 as SQIVND (reference sequence). V lost 4 bases, J lost 5 bases, and 6 bases lay in between. DNA for the CDR3: TGTGCCAGTAGTACTCCCGATCAGCCCCAGCATTTT. This codes for CASSTPDQPQHF.

V and J are TRBV3-1 (or the pseudogene TRBV3-2) and TRBJ1-5; D not resolved. The CDR3 loop spans 13 amino acids. The germline V gene encodes CDR1 LGHDT and CDR2 YNNKEL (reference sequence). Trimming removed 0 bases at V and 5 bases at J, with 5 bases between. The CDR3 DNA is TGTGCCAGCAGCCAAGAGGCTTATCAGCCCCAGCATTTT. Translated, it gives CASSQEAYQPQHF.